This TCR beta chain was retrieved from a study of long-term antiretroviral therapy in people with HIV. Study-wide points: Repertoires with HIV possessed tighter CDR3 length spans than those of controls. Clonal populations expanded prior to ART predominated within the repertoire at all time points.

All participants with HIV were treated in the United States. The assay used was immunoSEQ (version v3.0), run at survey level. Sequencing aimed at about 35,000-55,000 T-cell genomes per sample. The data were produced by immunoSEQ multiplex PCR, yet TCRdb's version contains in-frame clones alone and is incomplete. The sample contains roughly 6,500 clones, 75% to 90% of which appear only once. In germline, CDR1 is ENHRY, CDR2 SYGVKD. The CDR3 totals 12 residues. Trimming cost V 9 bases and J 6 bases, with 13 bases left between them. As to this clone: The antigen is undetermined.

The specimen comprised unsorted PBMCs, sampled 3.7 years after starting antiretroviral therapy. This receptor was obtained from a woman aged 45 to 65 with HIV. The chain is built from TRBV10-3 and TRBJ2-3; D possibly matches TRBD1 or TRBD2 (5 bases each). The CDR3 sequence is CAIWAGTDTQYF. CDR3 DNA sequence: TGTGCCATTTGGGCAGGGACGGATACGCAGTATTTT.